These 10 T cell receptor beta chains came from one sample sequenced in a study of T cell responses to AZD1222 COVID-19 vaccine. The protocol was immunoSEQ multiplex PCR, while the TCRdb copy is restricted to in-frame clones and leaves out a portion. Counted here are more than 95,000 clones, 80% to 90% occurring once; the ten biggest clones make up more than 4%. The material was peripheral blood, obtained on day 0 of AZD1222 vaccination. The receptors were sampled from an adult in good health.

DNA for the CDR3: TGTGCCAGCAATGAGGGGAATTATTCACCCCTCCACTTT. As protein: CASNEGNYSPLHF. The chain uses TRBV28 and TRBJ1-6; D may be TRBD1 (5 bases). This CDR3 comprises 13 residues. Germline V gene data show CDR1 as MDHEN and CDR2 as SYDVKM. Deletions cut 7 bases from V and 8 bases from J, with 12 bases between.

J is TRBJ2-6 and V is TRBV4-2; D is undetermined. The ends were cut back, 1 base at V and 3 bases at J, with 4 bases in the middle. The germline gives CDR1 LGHNA, CDR2 YNFKEQ. The CDR3 consists of 14 residues. The CDR3 DNA is TGTGCCAGCAGCCAAGGGGATGGGGCCAACGTCCTGACTTTC. Protein sequence: CASSQGDGANVLTF.

V and J are TRBV29-1 and TRBJ2-7; 8 positions agree with TRBD1. CDR3 length: 14 residues. CDR1 is SQVTM and CDR2 is ANQGSEA in the germline V gene. Losses at the gene ends were 6 bases for V and 6 bases for J; bases not matched to a gene: 13. The CDR3 region is CSVDGQGTSVEQYF. CDR3 in DNA: TGCAGCGTGGACGGACAGGGAACTTCAGTCGAGCAGTACTTC.

The chain couples TRBV18 to TRBJ1-3; no firm D call. Trimming pared 0 bases from V and 0 bases from J, leaving 9 bases between. Germline CDR1 KGHSH, CDR2 LQKENI. CDR3 length: 16 amino acids. CDR3 region: CASSPPSTSSGNTIYF. CDR3 nucleotides: TGTGCCAGCTCACCACCGAGCACCTCCTCTGGAAACACCATATATTTT.

The chain has TRBV5-1 and TRBJ2-7; the D gene is possibly TRBD1 (5 bases). The CDR3 is made up of 14 amino acids. The germline V gene encodes CDR1 SGHRS and CDR2 YFSETQ. Trimming left V 0 bases short and J 2 bases short, with 9 bases between. The CDR3 nucleotides read TGCGCCAGCAGCTTGGAGATGACAGCCTACGAGCAGTACTTC. This gives the protein CASSLEMTAYEQYF.

This clone was picked up one time. This chain joins TRBV9 and TRBJ2-2; D unclear. This CDR3 region has 14 residues. Per the germline V gene, CDR1 is SGDLS and CDR2 is YYNGEE. Trimming removed 0 bases from V and 5 bases from J, with 8 bases in between. In DNA form, the CDR3 reads TGTGCCAGCAGCGTAGTTGTGGGTACCGGGGAGCTGTTTTTT. It is translated as CASSVVVGTGELFF.

V and J are TRBV7-2 and TRBJ2-7; a possible D gene is TRBD2 (5 bases). Between the trimmed V and J ends, which lost 5 bases and 9 bases, there was a span of 17 bases. Germline V gene data show CDR1 as SGHTA and CDR2 as FQGNSA. This CDR3 has 13 residues. The chain's CDR3 is CASSPPSNRGQYF. CDR3 nucleotide sequence: TGTGCCAGCAGCCCCCCTAGTAATCGGGGGCAGTACTTC. Using reference TRBV7-2 and TRBJ2-7 for the parts outside the CDR3, the full variable domain is GAGVSQSPSNKVTEKGKDVELRCDPISGHTALYWYRQSLGQGLEFLIYFQGNSAPDKSGLPSDRFSAERTGGSVSTLTIQRTQQEDSAVYLCASSPPSNRGQYFGPGTRLTVT.

This chain joins TRBV28 and TRBJ1-1, with TRBD1 matching 7 bases. Germline trimming cut 6 bases from V and 0 bases from J; bases unmatched to any gene: 19. This CDR3 contains 19 residues. Germline V CDR1 and CDR2: MDHEN, SYDVKM. In DNA form, the CDR3 reads TGTGCCAGCAGGGCAAACCCAGGTAAAGGGGGCAGTATGAACACTGAAGCTTTCTTT. Translated: CASRANPGKGGSMNTEAFF.

The chain combines TRBV30 with TRBJ2-1, with 16 bases aligning to TRBD2. The CDR3 extends over 15 amino acids. Germline V gene data show CDR1 as GTSNPN and CDR2 as SVGIG (reference sequence). J gave up 15 bases and V 2 bases, and 10 bases lay outside the gene matches. The CDR3 is CAWSKKGLAGGLVFF. The CDR3 DNA is TGTGCCTGGAGTAAAAAGGGACTAGCGGGGGGGCTGGTGTTCTTC.

V is TRBV30 and J is TRBJ1-2; 7 bases match TRBD1. Per the germline V gene, CDR1 is GTSNPN and CDR2 is SVGIG (reference sequence). V trimming: 1 base; J trimming: 5 bases; junction bases outside the gene matches: 13. The CDR3 covers 16 residues. The CDR3 DNA reads TGTGCCTGGAGTGAACAGGGGTCCGGCGGCCAATATGGCTACACCTTC. Residues: CAWSEQGSGGQYGYTF.